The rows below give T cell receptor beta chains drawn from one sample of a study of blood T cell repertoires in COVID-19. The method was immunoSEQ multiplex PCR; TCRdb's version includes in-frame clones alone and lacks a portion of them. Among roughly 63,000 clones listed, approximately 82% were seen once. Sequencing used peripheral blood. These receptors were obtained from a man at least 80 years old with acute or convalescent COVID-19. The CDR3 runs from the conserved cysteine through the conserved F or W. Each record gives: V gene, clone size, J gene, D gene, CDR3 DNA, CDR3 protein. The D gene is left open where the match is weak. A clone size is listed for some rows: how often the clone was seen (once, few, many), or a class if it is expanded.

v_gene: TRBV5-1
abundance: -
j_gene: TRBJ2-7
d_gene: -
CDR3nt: TGCGCCAGCAGCTTGGCAGGGGACGGCTACGAGCAGTACTTC
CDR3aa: CASSLAGDGYEQYF

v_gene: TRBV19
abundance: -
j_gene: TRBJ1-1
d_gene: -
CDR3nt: TGTGCCAGTAGTATGCCAGCGAAAGCTTTCTTT
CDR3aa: CASSMPAKAFF

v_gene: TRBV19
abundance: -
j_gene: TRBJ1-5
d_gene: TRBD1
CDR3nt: TGTGCCAGTTCCCAGACAGGGGGAAATCAGCCCCAGCATTTT
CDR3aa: CASSQTGGNQPQHF

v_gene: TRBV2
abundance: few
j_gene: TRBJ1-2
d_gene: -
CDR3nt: TGTGCCAGCCGGTTCCGAGCTCAGGGGACCTATGGCTACACCTTC
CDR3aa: CASRFRAQGTYGYTF

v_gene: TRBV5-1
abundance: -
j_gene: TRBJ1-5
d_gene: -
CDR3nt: TGCGCCAGCAGCCCGGGGGGGGGTGAGAGTCAGCCCCAGCATTTT
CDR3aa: CASSPGGGESQPQHF

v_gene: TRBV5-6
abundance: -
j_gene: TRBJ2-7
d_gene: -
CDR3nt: TGTGCCAGCAGCTTCCTCAAAGAGGGACATTATGCCTACGAGCAGTACTTC
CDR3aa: CASSFLKEGHYAYEQYF

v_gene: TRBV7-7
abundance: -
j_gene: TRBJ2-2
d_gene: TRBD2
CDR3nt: TGTGCCATCCCTAGCGGGAGTGACGAGAGCACCGGGGAGCTGTTTTTT
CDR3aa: CAIPSGSDESTGELFF

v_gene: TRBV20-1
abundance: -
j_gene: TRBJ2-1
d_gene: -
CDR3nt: TGCAGTGCTAGCGTGGAGGATGAGCAGTTCTTC
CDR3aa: CSASVEDEQFF

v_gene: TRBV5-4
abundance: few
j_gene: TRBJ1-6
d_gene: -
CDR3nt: TGTGCCAGCAGCCCGGGGGGCTCCTATAATTCACCCCTCCACTTT
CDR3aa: CASSPGGSYNSPLHF

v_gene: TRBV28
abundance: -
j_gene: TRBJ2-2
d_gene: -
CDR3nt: TGTGCCAGCACCTTCGCCTCGGCGGGCACCGGGGAGCTGTTTTTT
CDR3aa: CASTFASAGTGELFF

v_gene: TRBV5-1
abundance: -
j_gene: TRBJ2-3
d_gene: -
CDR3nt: TGCGCCAGCAGCTTGGGAGGGGGTCGGGGCACAGATACGCAGTATTTT
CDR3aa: CASSLGGGRGTDTQYF

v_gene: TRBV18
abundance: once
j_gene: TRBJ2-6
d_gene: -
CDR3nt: TGTGCCAGCTCACCTTTCGGACAGCCCTCTGGGGCCAACGTCCTGACTTTC
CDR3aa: CASSPFGQPSGANVLTF

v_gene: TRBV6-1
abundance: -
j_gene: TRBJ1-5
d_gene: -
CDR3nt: TGTGCCAGCAGTGAATGGGGGGGTTCCAATCAGCCCCAGCATTTT
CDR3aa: CASSEWGGSNQPQHF

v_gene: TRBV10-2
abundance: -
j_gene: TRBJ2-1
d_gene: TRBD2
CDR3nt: TGCGCCAGCACCAGAGGGACTAGCGGATTCTCCTACAATGAGCAGTTCTTC
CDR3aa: CASTRGTSGFSYNEQFF

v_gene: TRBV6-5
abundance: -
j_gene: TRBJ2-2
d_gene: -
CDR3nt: TGTGCCAGCAGACCAAGCGGCCCCGGGGAGCTGTTTTTT
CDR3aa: CASRPSGPGELFF

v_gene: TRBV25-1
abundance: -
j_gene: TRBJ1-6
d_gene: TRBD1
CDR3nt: TGTGCCAGCAACCAGGGGGATAATTCACCCCTCCACTTT
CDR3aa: CASNQGDNSPLHF